The source of this T cell receptor beta chain is a study of T cell responses to AZD1222 COVID-19 vaccine. Study-wide results and caveats: Regions 160-218 and 743-854 dominated among vaccine-associated CD4 TCRs spanning spike. Baseline seropositives among AZD1222 recipients totaled only six or seven.

The germline gives CDR1 KGHSH, CDR2 LQKENI. The V segment lost 6 bases and the J segment 2 bases; nucleotides outside the gene matches: 9. This CDR3 spans 15 amino acids. Sequenced by immunoSEQ multiplex PCR; TCRdb stores in-frame clones only, minus some. This sample carries some 90,000 clones, around 90% of them seen once, and the ten largest clones take 4% to 6%. The sample holds one count of this clone. No antigen is known for it. The source of this sequence is an adult in good health. The chain is built from TRBV18 and TRBJ2-7; TRBD1 aligns across 8 bases. This specimen was peripheral blood, taken on day 0 of MenACWY control vaccination. CDR3 residues: CASSPGGSLTYEQYF. The CDR3 region has the DNA TGTGCCAGCTCTCCAGGGGGCTCGCTAACCTACGAGCAGTACTTC.